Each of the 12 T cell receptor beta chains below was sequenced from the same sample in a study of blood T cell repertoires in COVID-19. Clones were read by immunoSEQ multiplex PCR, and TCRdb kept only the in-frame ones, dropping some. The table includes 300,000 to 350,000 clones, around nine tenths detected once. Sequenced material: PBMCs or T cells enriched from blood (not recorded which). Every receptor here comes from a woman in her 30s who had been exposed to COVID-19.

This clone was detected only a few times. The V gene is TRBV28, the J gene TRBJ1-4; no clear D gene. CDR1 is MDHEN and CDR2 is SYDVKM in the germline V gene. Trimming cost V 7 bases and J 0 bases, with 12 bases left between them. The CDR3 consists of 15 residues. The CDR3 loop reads CASTRSGATNEKLFF. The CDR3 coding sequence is TGTGCCAGCACCCGCTCGGGAGCAACTAATGAAAAACTGTTTTTT.

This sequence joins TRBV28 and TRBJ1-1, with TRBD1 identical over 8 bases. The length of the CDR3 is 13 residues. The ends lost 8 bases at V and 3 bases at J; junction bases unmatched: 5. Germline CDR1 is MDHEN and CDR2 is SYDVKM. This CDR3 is CASGLDRDTEAFF. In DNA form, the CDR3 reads TGTGCCAGCGGCTTGGACAGGGACACTGAAGCTTTCTTT.

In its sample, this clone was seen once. The CDR3 here is CSGLQGRETQYF. CDR3 DNA: TGCAGCGGGTTACAGGGACGGGAGACCCAGTACTTC. The V call is TRBV29-1, the J call TRBJ2-5, with a possible D match to TRBD1 (6 bases). Germline V gene sequence: CDR1 SQVTM, CDR2 ANQGSEA. The V gene lost 7 bases and the J gene lost 5 bases, with 14 bases spanning the gap. This CDR3 region has 12 residues.

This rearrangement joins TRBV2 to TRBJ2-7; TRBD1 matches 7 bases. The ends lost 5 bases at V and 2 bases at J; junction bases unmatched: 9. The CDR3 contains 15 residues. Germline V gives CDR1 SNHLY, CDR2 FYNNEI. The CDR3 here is CASSRRDSQPYEQYF. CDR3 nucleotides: TGTGCCAGCAGTAGACGGGACAGCCAGCCCTACGAGCAGTACTTC. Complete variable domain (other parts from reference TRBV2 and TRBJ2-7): EPEVTQTPSHQVTQMGQEVILRCVPISNHLYFYWYRQILGQKVEFLVSFYNNEISEKSEIFDDQFSVERPDGSNFTLKIRSTKLEDSAMYFCASSRRDSQPYEQYFGPGTRLTVT.

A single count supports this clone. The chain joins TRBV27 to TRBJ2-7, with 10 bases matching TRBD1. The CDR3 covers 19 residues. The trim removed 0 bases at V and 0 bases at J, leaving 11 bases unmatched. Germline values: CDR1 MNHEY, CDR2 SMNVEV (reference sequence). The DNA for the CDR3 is TGTGCCAGCAGTTTATCTCCGGGACAGGGGTCATTTAGCTCCTACGAGCAGTACTTC. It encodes CASSLSPGQGSFSSYEQYF.

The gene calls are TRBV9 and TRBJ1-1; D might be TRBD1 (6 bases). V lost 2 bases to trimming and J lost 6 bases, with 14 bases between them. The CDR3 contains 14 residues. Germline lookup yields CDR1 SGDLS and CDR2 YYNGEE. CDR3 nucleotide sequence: TGTGCCAGCAGCGTGGGACACAGGGACGCTGAAGCTTTCTTT. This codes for CASSVGHRDAEAFF.

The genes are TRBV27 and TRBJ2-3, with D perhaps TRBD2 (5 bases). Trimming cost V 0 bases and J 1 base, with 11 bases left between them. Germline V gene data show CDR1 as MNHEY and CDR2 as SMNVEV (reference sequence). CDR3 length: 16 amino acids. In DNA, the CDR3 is TGTGCCAGCAGTTTATCCCAAGGACTCCGCACAGATACGCAGTATTTT. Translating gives CASSLSQGLRTDTQYF.

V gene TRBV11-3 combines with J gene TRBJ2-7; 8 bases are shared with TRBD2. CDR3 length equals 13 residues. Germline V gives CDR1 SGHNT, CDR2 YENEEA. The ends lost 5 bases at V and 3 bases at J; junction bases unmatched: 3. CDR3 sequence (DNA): TGTGCCAGCAGCCCGCGGGGGGACTACGAGCAGTACTTC. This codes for CASSPRGDYEQYF.

The CDR3 nucleotides are TGTGCCAGCAGCGTAGAGAGGCGGGCAACTAATGAAAAACTGTTTTTT. This encodes CASSVERRATNEKLFF. The rearrangement joins TRBV9 to TRBJ1-4; D not certain. This CDR3 comprises 16 residues. Germline lookup yields CDR1 SGDLS and CDR2 YYNGEE. Trimming removed 0 bases from V and 0 bases from J, with 9 bases in between.

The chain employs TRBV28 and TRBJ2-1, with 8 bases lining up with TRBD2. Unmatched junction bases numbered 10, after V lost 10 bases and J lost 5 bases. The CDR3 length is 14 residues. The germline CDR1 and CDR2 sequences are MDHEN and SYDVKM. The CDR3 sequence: CATAGRAWNNEQFF. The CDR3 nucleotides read TGTGCCACCGCCGGGAGGGCCTGGAACAATGAGCAGTTCTTC.

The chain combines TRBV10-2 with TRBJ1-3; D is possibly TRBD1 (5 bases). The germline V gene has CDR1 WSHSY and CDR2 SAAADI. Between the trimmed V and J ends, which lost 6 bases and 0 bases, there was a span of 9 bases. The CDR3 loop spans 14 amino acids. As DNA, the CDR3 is TGCGCCAGCAGGACAGAGTTCTCTGGAAACACCATATATTTT. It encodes CASRTEFSGNTIYF.

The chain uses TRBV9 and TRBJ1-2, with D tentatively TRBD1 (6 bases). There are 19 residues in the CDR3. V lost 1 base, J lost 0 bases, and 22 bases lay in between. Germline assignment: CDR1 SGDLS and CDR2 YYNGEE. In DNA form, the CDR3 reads TGTGCCAGCAGCGTAATCCCGGGACCCCAGGGGCTGACTAACTATGGCTACACCTTC. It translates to CASSVIPGPQGLTNYGYTF.